The 4 T cell receptor beta chains listed next were all sequenced from one sample in a study of glioma-infiltrating T cells. TCR alpha and beta CDR3 regions were amplified from RNA using iRepertoire nested multiplex PCR. TCRdb fed the multiplex PCR reads into MiXCR, producing one record per CDR3 protein. The sample carries over 120,000 distinct CDR3 sequences, about 39% recorded once. The sequencing input was glioma tissue, nonneoplastic brain tissue, or PBMCs (not recorded which). The receptors shown here come from a human donor with low-grade glioma or glioblastoma, undergoing nonglioma brain surgery, or in good health (not recorded which).

The chain uses TRBV19 and TRBJ1-5; D unclear. CDR3 length: 14 amino acids. V lost 7 bases and J 0 bases, leaving 10 bases between the germline ends. Per the germline V gene, CDR1 is LNHDA and CDR2 is SQIVND (reference sequence). In DNA, the CDR3 is TGTGCCAGTATGGATACCTATAGCAATCAGCCCCAGCATTTT. It translates to CASMDTYSNQPQHF.

Remarks on this clonotype: A much larger clonotype is one base distant, so this may be a read error. V and J are TRBV28 and TRBJ2-1; TRBD1 aligns across 7 bases. The CDR3 sequence is 16 residues long. Germline trimming cut 8 bases from V and 0 bases from J; bases unmatched to any gene: 10. Looked up from germline, CDR1 is MDHEN and CDR2 is SYDVKM. CDR3 residues: CASATGAGGSYNEQFF. As DNA, the CDR3 is TGTGCCAGCGCCACAGGGGCTGGGGGCTCCTACAATGAGCAGTTCTTC.

The chain carries TRBV7-2 and TRBJ2-7; 8 positions match TRBD1. Germline values: CDR1 SGHTA, CDR2 FQGNSA. V trimming: 4 bases; J trimming: 5 bases; junction bases outside the gene matches: 7. The CDR3 is 14 residues long. The CDR3 spells CASSYDWTGNEQYF. CDR3 nucleotides: TGTGCCAGCAGCTATGACTGGACAGGGAACGAGCAGTACTTC.

V usage is TRBV7-2 and J usage is TRBJ1-2; unclear D gene. The CDR3 has 15 amino acids. Germline lookup yields CDR1 SGHTA and CDR2 FQGNSA. With 1 base removed from V and 4 bases from J, the gap between germline ends came to 13 bases. The CDR3 region is CASSLVSGETYGYTF. The CDR3 coding sequence is TGTGCCAGCAGCTTAGTTTCAGGAGAGACCTATGGCTACACCTTC.